This T cell receptor (beta chain) was sequenced for a study of CD8 T cells in ankylosing spondylitis. Whole-study results and caveats: Matched ankylosing spondylitis synovial fluid reportedly contained a significantly enriched population of disease-linked clones. A motif in TCR beta, a set of 8 or 9 highly homologous variants, appeared characteristic of ankylosing spondylitis blood. Reports of some motif variants in reactive arthritis synovial fluid and blood predate this one. With a CD8+ phenotype, disease-linked clones were relatively rare in peripheral blood.

In germline, CDR1 is SNHLY, CDR2 FYNNEI. V was trimmed by 6 bases and J by 2 bases, leaving 7 bases between them. The CDR3 covers 12 residues. In making TCR beta libraries, quantitative 5'-RACE with molecular barcodes was used. MiXCR, applied by TCRdb to the 5' RACE reads, yields one record per CDR3 protein. The top ten clones hold roughly a third of a sample with under 150,000 distinct CDR3 sequences, more than 15% of them seen once. As for this clonotype: Its antigen remains unknown.

The chain is built from TRBV2 and TRBJ2-5, with D maybe TRBD1 (5 bases). This clonotype was obtained from a male donor with ankylosing spondylitis. Sequencing was done on a sample of blood, either unsorted or a sorted T cell fraction (not recorded which). The CDR3 reads CASRTVQETQYF. The CDR3 DNA follows: TGTGCCAGCAGGACAGTTCAAGAGACCCAGTACTTC.